This TCR beta chain was observed in a study of shared clonotypes between healthy human individuals. Sequencing used immunoSEQ multiplex PCR; TCRdb keeps in-frame clones, though not all of them. The sample carries over 2,000,000 clones, 90% to 95% recorded once. Naive CD8 isolation took CD45RO-negative cells positively selected for CCR7 and excluded terminally differentiated effector memory CD45RA+ cells. Each donor was a Caucasian adult residing in Nashville, Tennessee. Comment on this clone: The antigen remains undetermined.

Study-level points and caveats: Approximately 5.1% was the fraction of naive CD4 clonotypes found shared across four donors. Enrolling few donors narrowed the genetic and exposure-history diversity that was represented. Larger estimated richness was generally seen in naive subsets than in memory subsets.

J was trimmed by 7 bases and V by 4 bases; bases with no gene match: 4. Looked up from germline, CDR1 is SGHAT and CDR2 is FQNNGV. The CDR3 runs 14 residues. The chain has TRBV11-2 and TRBJ2-1; TRBD2 agrees at 10 bases. This TCR was recovered from a man younger than 30 in good health. Some clones in this sample may be carry-over from other donors' samples. What was sequenced was naive CD8+ T cells from PBMCs. For the CDR3, the DNA is TGTGCCAGCAGCTCGGGACTAGCGATAAATGAGCAGTTCTTC. Its protein product is CASSSGLAINEQFF.